Listed below are T cell receptor beta chains from one sample, sequenced in a study. Data came from immunoSEQ multiplex PCR; TCRdb stores just in-frame clones and leaves some out. The table includes approximately 70,000 clones, 93% detected once. Material for sequencing was PBMCs. These receptors were taken from a man aged 40-50 years with rheumatoid arthritis. CDR3s include the opening cysteine and the closing phenylalanine or tryptophan. A D gene is named only where the DNA matches it firmly. A clone size is listed for some rows: how often the clone was seen (once, few, many), or a class if it is expanded.

v_call	clone_size	d_call	j_call	cdr3_nt	cdr3_aa
TRBV10-1	NA	TRBD2	TRBJ2-1	TGCGCCAGCAGTGAGTCCTCTACTGCGCGGGGGTTCATCTATGAGCAGTTCTTC	CASSESSTARGFIYEQFF
TRBV20-1	NA	TRBD2	TRBJ2-1	TGCAGTGCTAGTTCATCTTATAGCGGGGGCTACAATGAGCAGTTCTTC	CSASSSYSGGYNEQFF
TRBV6-1	NA	NA	TRBJ2-5	TGTGCCAGCAGTGAAGGACCGAGTGGCAACCTTGGCGGAGAGACCCAGTACTTC	CASSEGPSGNLGGETQYF
TRBV6-5	NA	NA	TRBJ1-2	TGTGCCAGCAGGCGGGACACCACCGCACCTGGCTACACCTTC	CASRRDTTAPGYTF
TRBV11-2	NA	NA	TRBJ1-5	TGTGCCAGCAGCTTAGTAACAGGGCTTAGCAATCAGCCCCAGCATTTT	CASSLVTGLSNQPQHF
TRBV7-2	NA	NA	TRBJ1-2	TGTGCCAGCAGCCCAAGGGGGGGGGCCGGTGGCTACACCTTC	CASSPRGGAGGYTF
TRBV6-5	NA	NA	TRBJ1-5	TGTGCCAGCAGTTACTCGGGGCTTTATAGCAATCAGCCCCAGCATTTT	CASSYSGLYSNQPQHF
TRBV7-9	NA	NA	TRBJ1-3	TGTGCCAGCAGCCCACAACAGGTCTTCCTTTCTGGAAACACCATATATTTT	CASSPQQVFLSGNTIYF
TRBV28	NA	NA	TRBJ2-1	TGTGCCAGTGATGACGGGCGCTGGGATGAGCAGTTCTTC	CASDDGRWDEQFF
TRBV14	NA	NA	TRBJ1-1	TGTGCCAGCAGCCAACAGATCCTGAACACTGAAGCTTTCTTT	CASSQQILNTEAFF
TRBV2	NA	NA	TRBJ1-6	TGTGCCAGCAGTTTGCGGGACACATCCTATAATTCACCCCTCCACTTT	CASSLRDTSYNSPLHF
TRBV2	once	NA	TRBJ1-6	TGTGCCAGCCTCCCCGACAGGAATTCACCCCTCCACTTT	CASLPDRNSPLHF
TRBV6-5	NA	TRBD1	TRBJ2-7	TGTGCCAGCAGTTACCTAGGACAGGGGATCTACGAGCAGTACTTC	CASSYLGQGIYEQYF
TRBV28	NA	NA	TRBJ2-6	TGTGCCAGCAGTTTATCCCGGTTGGGCAGCTCTGGGGCCAACGTCCTGACTTTC	CASSLSRLGSSGANVLTF
TRBV19	NA	TRBD1	TRBJ1-1	TGTGCCAGTAGTAGGTACAGGGGGACGATGAACACTGAAGCTTTCTTT	CASSRYRGTMNTEAFF
TRBV24-1	NA	NA	TRBJ2-7	TGTGCCACCACCCCGGGAGTCCCCCCCTACGAGCAGTACTTC	CATTPGVPPYEQYF
TRBV19	once	TRBD2	TRBJ2-4	TGTGCCAGTAGTATAGCTAGCGGGAGCTACAAAAACATTCAGTACTTC	CASSIASGSYKNIQYF
TRBV3-1/TRBV3-2	NA	NA	TRBJ1-2	TGTGCCAGCAGCCAAAGAGTGGAGGACCGAGGAGACTATGGCTACACCTTC	CASSQRVEDRGDYGYTF
TRBV30	NA	TRBD1	TRBJ2-3	TGTGCCTGGAGTACGGCAGGGGGTCCAGATACGCAGTATTTT	CAWSTAGGPDTQYF
TRBV19	NA	NA	TRBJ2-1	TGTGCCAGTAGTCCGCCTGGTTTGGGTTGGCACAATGAGCAGTTCTTC	CASSPPGLGWHNEQFF
TRBV6-5	NA	NA	TRBJ2-7	TGTGCCAGCAGCCCATGGCAGTCTGGCGAGCAGTACTTC	CASSPWQSGEQYF
TRBV30	NA	NA	TRBJ1-5	TGTGCCTGGAGGGGGGGGCAGAATCAGCCCCAGCATTTT	CAWRGGQNQPQHF
TRBV19	NA	TRBD1	TRBJ2-7	TGTGCCAGTAGTGGGGCCCACAGGGGCTCCTACGAGCAGTACTTC	CASSGAHRGSYEQYF
TRBV18	NA	NA	TRBJ2-7	TGTGCCAGCTCGCGTCTAGAGGACAGCCTCTACGAGCAGTACTTC	CASSRLEDSLYEQYF
TRBV5-4	NA	NA	TRBJ1-2	TGTGCCAGCAGCTTGGCGGGGGGGCGCGACTATGGCTACACCTTC	CASSLAGGRDYGYTF
TRBV19	NA	NA	TRBJ2-7	TGTGCCAGTAGTATTATCGGCGGTGCCTACGAGCAGTACTTC	CASSIIGGAYEQYF
TRBV6-5	NA	NA	TRBJ1-5	TGTGCCAGCAGTCAACAGGGCGGTCATCAGCCCCAGCATTTT	CASSQQGGHQPQHF
TRBV7-8	once	NA	TRBJ1-3	TGTGCCAGCAGCTCCCTGGGAGGCAACTCTGGAAACACCATATATTTT	CASSSLGGNSGNTIYF
TRBV19	NA	TRBD2	TRBJ2-5	TGTGCCAGTAGTATGGGGACTAGCGGCTCGGAGACCCAGTACTTC	CASSMGTSGSETQYF
TRBV19	NA	NA	TRBJ1-1	TGTGCCAGTAGTGTCCTCGCAGGACGAGGCACTGAAGCTTTCTTT	CASSVLAGRGTEAFF
TRBV19	NA	TRBD1	TRBJ1-4	TGTGCCAGTTTCGGGACAGGATATAATGAAAAACTGTTTTTT	CASFGTGYNEKLFF
TRBV19	NA	TRBD1	TRBJ1-2	TGTGCCAGTAGTATTGGGGACAGGGGGACCTATGGCTACACCTTC	CASSIGDRGTYGYTF
TRBV3-1/TRBV3-2	once	NA	TRBJ2-1	TGTGCCAGCAGCCCCCCTCGAGGGGGGATATACAATGAGCAGTTCTTC	CASSPPRGGIYNEQFF
TRBV18	NA	NA	TRBJ1-4	TGTGCCAGCTCACCAGCAACTAATGAAAAACTGTTTTTT	CASSPATNEKLFF
TRBV9	once	NA	TRBJ2-6	TGTGCCAGCAGCGTAGTGGCAGCCTCGACGCCCGTCCTGACTTTC	CASSVVAASTPVLTF
TRBV4-2	NA	NA	TRBJ1-2	TGTGCCAGCAGGTCAGGACGGGGAGTTGGCTACACCTTC	CASRSGRGVGYTF
TRBV7-9	NA	TRBD1	TRBJ1-2	TGTGCCAGCAGCTCCATGGCCAGGGGGGGCTACACCTTC	CASSSMARGGYTF
TRBV15	NA	TRBD1	TRBJ1-1	TGTGCCACCAGCGGACAGGGAAAGGAAGGCACTGAAGCTTTCTTT	CATSGQGKEGTEAFF
TRBV6-5	NA	NA	TRBJ2-1	TGTGCCAGCGTCCAAGGGCTGGGGGATGAGCAGTTCTTC	CASVQGLGDEQFF
TRBV27	NA	NA	TRBJ2-2	TGTGCCAGCAGCCTGGGTTCCCACTCGAACACCGGGGAGCTGTTTTTT	CASSLGSHSNTGELFF
TRBV6-2/TRBV6-3	NA	NA	TRBJ1-2	TGTGCCAGCAGTTACCTAACAGGCTACACCTTC	CASSYLTGYTF
TRBV24-1	NA	NA	TRBJ1-1	TGTGCCACCAGTGCCCCCGGGCAGGGCGACACTGAAGCTTTCTTT	CATSAPGQGDTEAFF
TRBV6-6	few	NA	TRBJ1-5	TGTGCCAGCAGTTACGGTTCAGCGAGCAATCAGCCCCAGCATTTT	CASSYGSASNQPQHF
TRBV5-6	NA	TRBD2	TRBJ2-3	TGTGCCAGCAGCTTGGGACTAGCGGGGTCCCCAGATACGCAGTATTTT	CASSLGLAGSPDTQYF
TRBV7-3	NA	TRBD2	TRBJ2-2	TGTGCCAGCAGCCGAGGGGTCGGGCGGGAGGTCCTCACCGGCGGGGAGCTGTTTTTT	CASSRGVGREVLTGGELFF
TRBV27	NA	TRBD1	TRBJ2-6	TGTGCCAGCTCCTATACAGGGGGCGGATCTGGGGCCAACGTCCTGACTTTC	CASSYTGGGSGANVLTF